This TCR beta chain originates from a study of T cells in Graves' hyperthyroidism and ophthalmopathy. A 10 ml volume of fresh peripheral blood provided the PBMCs. Between the trimmed V and J ends, which lost 0 bases and 0 bases, there was a span of 2 bases. The CDR3 runs to 14 residues. The germline gives CDR1 MGHRA, CDR2 YSYEKL. The TCR beta CDR3 regions underwent amplification using RNA transcripts as the source. In the first-round RT-PCR of the TCR CDR3, the HTBI primer set was used. From the multiplex PCR reads, TCRdb called clonotypes with MiXCR, one entry per CDR3 protein. Of under 400,000 distinct CDR3 sequences listed, 15% to 20% are singletons.

The rearrangement uses TRBV4-1 and TRBJ2-2; D is undetermined. This TCR came from a woman in her 50s with Graves' hyperthyroidism. The sample was blood. CDR3 residues: CASSQDSNTGELFF. CDR3 nucleotides: TGCGCCAGCAGCCAAGACTCGAACACCGGGGAGCTGTTTTTT.